This paragraph reports one T cell receptor (beta chain). Its antigen is still unknown. No much larger clone exists at a distance of one base, and base qualities are not known. This sample is part of a study of OX40 agonist ivuxolimab in advanced cancers. The study in broad terms: The costimulatory receptor OX40 (CD134) was targeted by ivuxolimab, a fully human IgG2 agonistic monoclonal antibody. Patients were allowed to have had prior anti-PD-1, anti-PD-L1 or anti-CTLA-4 therapy, and 40% to 45% of the dose-escalation patients had been treated with checkpoint inhibitors. The monotherapy dose-escalation portion (N = 52 patients) of the phase I ivuxolimab trial is reported in the paper. Partial responses occurred in three dose-escalation patients: two with cutaneous melanoma and one with hepatocellular carcinoma. Intravenous ivuxolimab was administered to patients every 2 weeks at six dose levels: 0.01, 0.1, 0.3, 1.5, 3 and 10 mg/kg. Of the approximately 54 patients in dose escalation, around 19 had hepatocellular carcinoma, about 15 had melanoma, 9 had renal cell carcinoma and 9 had head and neck cancer. In the dose-escalation cohort, nearly 85% of patients were male, and the mean age was approximately 60 years with a range of about 20 to 79. The purpose of peripheral TCRbeta sequencing was to test whether ivuxolimab changed TCR sequence diversity and led to clonal T-cell expansion. Overall study results and their limits: Which antigens the clonally expanded peripheral T cells were specific for was not determined. Partial responders in the 0.1-3.0 mg/kg groups had among the lowest normalized peripheral clonal expansion, especially among CD8+ T cells. Low levels of normalized T-cell clonal expansion were also seen in some nonresponding patients. On average, CD8+ T cells showed more expanded clones than CD4+ T cells after ivuxolimab. At doses from 0.1 to 3.0 mg/kg, clonal expansion was seen in both CD4+ and CD8+ blood T cells between baseline and week 6.

The trial excluded patients who had a history of autoimmune disease or were on systemic immunosuppression. Peripheral blood for TCR sequencing was drawn from every dose cohort at baseline, at cycle 4 day 1 and at cycle 7 day 1. The samples were taken from a phase I, first-in-human, multicenter, open-label dose-escalation trial of ivuxolimab. Adults with locally advanced or metastatic melanoma, renal cell carcinoma, hepatocellular carcinoma or head and neck squamous cell carcinoma were enrolled in the trial. Before TCR sequencing, CD4+ T cells and CD8+ T cells were sorted from peripheral blood as separate populations. Trimming costs V 0 bases and J 0 bases, and their ends lie 9 bases apart. Its CDR3 holds 15 amino acids, cysteine through phenylalanine. The read is trimmed to its CDR3 DNA, 45 bases read in frame from base 1. The germline V gene (reference sequence) yields SGHNT for CDR1 and YYREEE for CDR2.

Genomic DNA was isolated from the sorted cells so that the TCRbeta CDR3 region could be sequenced. The immunoSEQ Assay was used to sequence the TCRbeta CDR3 regions. The clones in this table, taken by TCRdb from immuneACCESS, are in-frame only. Not every clone is retained; where verified, under half of the shortfall comes from an unresolved V gene, and the cause of the rest is unknown. The sample profile shows tens of thousands of clones; around 86% of them were found once. Roughly 3% of the sample is in the top ten clones. The chain was built from TRBV5-4 and TRBJ1-2, with the D gene too uncertain to name. The sequencing here drew on CD4+ or CD8+ T cells sorted from blood, taken in a trial of the OX40 agonist ivuxolimab. This sequence was found in an adult with an advanced solid tumor such as melanoma, head and neck, liver or kidney cancer. The CDR3 sequence is CASSLAPLSNYGYTF. The nucleotides are TGTGCCAGCAGCTTGGCCCCCCTCTCTAACTATGGCTACACCTTC. Reference TRBV5-4 and TRBJ1-2 proteins supply the regions before and after the CDR3; the full variable domain is: ETGVTQSPTHLIKTRGQQVTLRCSSQSGHNTVSWYQQALGQGPQFIFQYYREEENGRGNFPPRFSGLQFPNYSSELNVNALELDDSALYLCASSLAPLSNYGYTFGSGTRLTVV.